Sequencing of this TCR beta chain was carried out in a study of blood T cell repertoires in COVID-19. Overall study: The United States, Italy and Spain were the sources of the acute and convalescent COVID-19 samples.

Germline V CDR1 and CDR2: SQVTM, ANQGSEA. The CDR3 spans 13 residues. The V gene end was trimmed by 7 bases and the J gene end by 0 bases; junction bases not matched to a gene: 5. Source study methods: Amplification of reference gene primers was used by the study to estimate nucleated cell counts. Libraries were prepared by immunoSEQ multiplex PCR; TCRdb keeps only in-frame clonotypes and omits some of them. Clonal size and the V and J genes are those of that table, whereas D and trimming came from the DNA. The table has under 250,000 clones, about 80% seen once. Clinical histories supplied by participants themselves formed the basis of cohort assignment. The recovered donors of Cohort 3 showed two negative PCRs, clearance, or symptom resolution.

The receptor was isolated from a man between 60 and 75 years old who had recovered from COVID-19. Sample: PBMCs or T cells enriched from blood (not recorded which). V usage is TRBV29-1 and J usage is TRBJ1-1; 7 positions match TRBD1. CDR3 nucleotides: TGCAGCGCCGGGACAGTCATGAACACTGAAGCTTTCTTT. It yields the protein CSAGTVMNTEAFF. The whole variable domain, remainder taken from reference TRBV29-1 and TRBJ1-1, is SAVISQKPSRDICQRGTSLTIQCQVDSQVTMMFWYRQQPGQSLTLIATANQGSEATYESGFVIDKFPISRPNLTFSTLTVSNMSPEDSSIYLCSAGTVMNTEAFFGQGTRLTVV.